Many counts were recorded for the clone carrying this T cell receptor beta chain. The CDR3 extends over 14 amino acids. With 8 bases removed from V and 5 bases from J, the gap between germline ends came to 19 bases. This sample is part of a study of HIV-infected children after antiretroviral therapy interruption. Overall study: Samples from the continuous-treatment group were taken at weeks 0, 48 and 150.

The TCR library was built from RNA with a 3' RACE protocol and unique molecular identifiers. TCRdb passed the 3' RACE reads through MiXCR, listing each CDR3 protein once. The top ten clones hold roughly 0.7% of a sample with about 46,000 distinct CDR3 sequences, roughly 4.5% of them seen once. The treatment denotes: PENTA 11 planned treatment interruption arm or continuous ART arm. At least 24 weeks of at least three-drug ART, in children 2 to 15 years. Sorting from thawed PBMCs isolated naive CD4+ CD45RA+ CD45RO- T cells. This clonotype originated in a pool of human donors with HIV. The sequencing here drew on CD45RA+ CD4+ T cells from PBMCs, pooled from several time points, taken from a donor given antiretroviral therapy, either interrupted or continuous. Subset defined: naive CD4+ CD45RA+ CD45RO- T cells. The chain joins TRBV12-3 or TRBV12-4 to TRBJ2-7; D tentatively reads TRBD1 or TRBD2 (5 bases each). CDR3 in amino acids: CASAIQGPGNEQYF. The CDR3 DNA reads TGTGCCAGCGCCATTCAGGGTCCGGGAAACGAGCAGTACTTC.